The next 26 T cell receptor beta chains were all read from a single sample in a study of shared clonotypes between healthy human individuals. Here immunoSEQ multiplex PCR was the method, and the copy in TCRdb shows in-frame clones only, minus some. The sample shows some 2.1 million clones, 90% to 95% of them seen only once. Sample: naive CD4+ T cells sorted from blood. The subset here: CD45RA+ positively selected. These receptors were taken from a man aged 18 to 30 in good health.

The J gene is TRBJ1-1, the V gene TRBV2, with 9 bases fitting TRBD1. Germline V gene data show CDR1 as SNHLY and CDR2 as FYNNEI. CDR3 length: 14 amino acids. V was pared by 5 bases and J by 4 bases, with 5 bases of the junction left unmatched. The CDR3 DNA reads as TGTGCCAGCAGTTTAGACAGGGGGAGCACTGAAGCTTTCTTT. This translates into CASSLDRGSTEAFF.

CDR3 sequence (DNA): TGTGCCAGCAGCTTACCCCCTAGCGGGAACACCGGGGAGCTGTTTTTT. Its translation: CASSLPPSGNTGELFF. The chain employs TRBV5-4 and TRBJ2-2, with 7 bases identical to TRBD2. Losses at the gene ends were 2 bases for V and 1 base for J; bases not matched to a gene: 5. The length of the CDR3 is 16 residues. Per germline, CDR1 SGHNT and CDR2 YYREEE (reference sequence).

Notes on this clone: Other DNA sequences in the same sample also yield this CDR3. This sequence joins TRBV30 and TRBJ1-1; D gene unclear. Trimming removed 1 base at V and 0 bases at J, with 6 bases between. Germline lookup yields CDR1 GTSNPN and CDR2 SVGIG (reference sequence). This CDR3 region has 13 residues. The CDR3 DNA sequence: TGTGCCTGGAGTGGGTTAGTGAACACTGAAGCTTTCTTT. It is translated as CAWSGLVNTEAFF.

The chain has TRBV5-1 and TRBJ1-2; 7 bases are shared with TRBD1. After removal of 0 bases from V and 5 bases from J, the junction contained 7 bases not matched to a gene. Per germline, CDR1 SGHRS and CDR2 YFSETQ. The CDR3 totals 15 residues. Here the CDR3 reads CASSLGPDREYGYTF. DNA for the CDR3: TGCGCCAGCAGCTTGGGACCCGACAGGGAGTATGGCTACACCTTC.

Of note for this clone: The same CDR3 also results from other DNA sequences found in this sample. The chain carries TRBV2 and TRBJ2-5; unclear D gene. The CDR3 consists of 12 residues. The V and J ends lost 3 bases and 4 bases respectively, with 6 bases between them. Germline V gives CDR1 SNHLY, CDR2 FYNNEI. In DNA form, the CDR3 reads TGTGCCAGCAGTGAGATCAGAGAGACCCAGTACTTC. Translated: CASSEIRETQYF.

V usage is TRBV10-3 and J usage is TRBJ2-2; 11 bases fit TRBD2. Trimming cost V 10 bases and J 6 bases; bases outside gene matches: 10. The CDR3 length is 15 residues. Germline-derived CDR1 and CDR2 are ENHRY and SYGVKD. The CDR3: CATRFSGGAPGELFF. CDR3 DNA: TGTGCCACCAGGTTTAGCGGGGGGGCACCCGGGGAGCTGTTTTTT.

About this clone: Compared with germline, one end of the junction differs, possibly owing to a read error. The chain employs TRBV6-1 and TRBJ1-2; D gene uncertain. CDR1 is MNHNS and CDR2 is SASEGT in the germline V gene. This CDR3 comprises 13 residues. CDR3 in DNA: TGTGCCAGCAGTGATTCCGTGCTTAAAGACGACGCCTTC. Amino acids: CASSDSVLKDDAF.

This clone was seen more than once but under ten times. This may arise from a read error, as a much more abundant clone is one base away. Other DNA variants within this sample encode the same CDR3. This sequence joins TRBV6-6 and TRBJ2-3; D gene ambiguous. In germline, CDR1 is MNHNY, CDR2 SVGAGI (reference sequence). The ends were cut back, 5 bases at V and 2 bases at J, with 2 bases in the middle. This CDR3 comprises 11 residues. The chain's CDR3 is CASSPTDTQYF. The DNA of the CDR3 is TGTGCCAGCAGTCCCACAGATACGCAGTATTTT.

Comment on this clone: This may come from a read error, since a much larger clone is one base off. Different DNA sequences within this sample yield the same CDR3. This chain uses TRBV5-1 with TRBJ2-5; maybe TRBD1 (5 bases). Germline CDR1 and CDR2: SGHRS and YFSETQ. CDR3 length equals 13 residues. V was trimmed by 0 bases and J by 4 bases, leaving 7 bases between them. The CDR3 loop is CASSLGGPETQYF. The DNA of the CDR3 is TGCGCCAGCAGCTTGGGGGGCCCAGAGACCCAGTACTTC.

This chain connects TRBV19 to TRBJ1-5; tentative D call: TRBD1 (6 bases). V lost 3 bases to trimming and J lost 1 base, with 16 bases between them. This CDR3 comprises 17 residues. CDR1 is LNHDA and CDR2 is SQIVND in the germline V gene (reference sequence). The CDR3 region has the DNA TGTGCCAGTAGTATTCTTCCAGGGGCTGTGAGCAATCAGCCCCAGCATTTT. The encoded protein is CASSILPGAVSNQPQHF.

The count of this clone is one. The chain joins TRBV7-9 to TRBJ1-2, with unresolved D. The germline V and J ends were trimmed by 5 bases and 8 bases, with 18 bases remaining between them. CDR3 size: 14 residues. Germline loops: CDR1 SEHNR, CDR2 FQNEAQ (reference sequence). This CDR3 is CASSPREIWSGYTF. The CDR3 DNA follows: TGTGCCAGCAGCCCGAGGGAAATCTGGAGCGGCTACACCTTC. The whole variable domain, filled in from reference TRBV7-9 and TRBJ1-2, reads DTGVSQNPRHKITKRGQNVTFRCDPISEHNRLYWYRQTLGQGPEFLTYFQNEAQLEKSRLLSDRFSAERPKGSFSTLEIQRTEQGDSAMYLCASSPREIWSGYTFGSGTRLTVV.

This rearrangement joins TRBV6-9 to TRBJ2-7; 7 bases align to TRBD2. The CDR3 runs 15 residues. Germline V CDR1 and CDR2: MNHGY, SVAAGI. The trim removed 4 bases at V and 4 bases at J, leaving 10 bases unmatched. CDR3 in DNA: TGTGCCAGCAGTTCGCTCCAGCGGGAACTTTACGAGCAGTACTTC. Its protein is CASSSLQRELYEQYF.

The chain employs TRBV7-9 and TRBJ2-2; D is unresolved. Germline CDR1 SEHNR, CDR2 FQNEAQ (reference sequence). Trimming took 2 bases from V and 1 from J, leaving 8 bases between them. This CDR3 contains 15 residues. The CDR3 region is CASSLFTGNTGELFF. CDR3 coding DNA: TGTGCCAGCAGCTTATTCACGGGGAACACCGGGGAGCTGTTTTTT.

Here the CDR3 reads CASSLRRLEDSPLHF. The CDR3 DNA reads as TGTGCCAGCAGCTTACGTCGGTTGGAAGATTCACCCCTCCACTTT. The chain couples TRBV7-9 to TRBJ1-6; D is uncertain. Germline V gives CDR1 SEHNR, CDR2 FQNEAQ (reference sequence). The CDR3 consists of 15 residues. Between the trimmed V and J ends, which lost 2 bases and 8 bases, there was a span of 13 bases.

This sequence joins TRBV18 and TRBJ2-5; D is uncertain. This CDR3 contains 13 residues. Germline V gene data show CDR1 as KGHSH and CDR2 as LQKENI. Trimming cost V 3 bases and J 5 bases, with 10 bases left between them. The CDR3 here is CASSPSLMETQYF. CDR3 nucleotide sequence: TGTGCCAGCTCACCGTCCTTGATGGAGACCCAGTACTTC. Supplemented by reference TRBV18 and TRBJ2-5, the full variable domain reads NAGVMQNPRHLVRRRGQEARLRCSPMKGHSHVYWYRQLPEEGLKFMVYLQKENIIDESGMPKERFSAEFPKEGPSILRIQQVVRGDSAAYFCASSPSLMETQYFGPGTRLLVL.

The rearrangement joins TRBV7-9 to TRBJ1-4, with D unclear. This CDR3 has 15 residues. The ends were cut back, 2 bases at V and 6 bases at J, with 13 bases in the middle. Germline-derived CDR1 and CDR2 are SEHNR and FQNEAQ (reference sequence). The CDR3 loop is CASSLSSGPHEKLFF. The CDR3 coding sequence is TGTGCCAGCAGCTTATCATCCGGCCCCCATGAAAAACTGTTTTTT.

The rearrangement uses TRBV6-1 and TRBJ1-4; no clear D. The germline CDR1 and CDR2 sequences are MNHNS and SASEGT. The CDR3 is 15 residues long. Trimming took off 4 bases at V and 5 bases at J, with 14 bases between the two ends. This chain's CDR3 is CASSVQTGMNEKLFF. In DNA, the CDR3 is TGTGCCAGCAGTGTCCAGACTGGTATGAATGAAAAACTGTTTTTT.

V is TRBV5-6 and J is TRBJ2-3; D is undetermined. Trimming removed 4 bases from V and 0 bases from J, with 6 bases in between. CDR3 length: 13 residues. Germline V gene lookup returns CDR1 SGHDT and CDR2 YYEEEE. The CDR3 here is CASSRISTDTQYF. In DNA form, the CDR3 reads TGTGCCAGCAGCAGAATTAGCACAGATACGCAGTATTTT.

The rearrangement uses TRBV13 and TRBJ1-3; 9 positions agree with TRBD1. Trimming at V came to 0 bases and at J to 1 base, leaving 13 bases not matched to a gene. The CDR3 covers 20 residues. CDR1 and CDR2 (germline): PRHDT, FYEKMQ (reference sequence). The CDR3 loop reads CASSLGGPYGDRDSGNTIYF. The CDR3 coding sequence is TGTGCCAGCAGCTTAGGGGGACCTTATGGGGACAGGGATTCTGGAAACACCATATATTTT.

The chain has TRBV19 and TRBJ2-7; TRBD1 aligns across 9 bases. Germline CDR1 and CDR2: LNHDA and SQIVND (reference sequence). The CDR3 spans 14 residues. With V trimmed by 4 bases and J by 2 bases, 3 bases remained unmatched. CDR3 nucleotide sequence: TGTGCCAGTAGTAACCGGGACAGGGCCTACGAGCAGTACTTC. Translated, it gives CASSNRDRAYEQYF.

This rearrangement joins TRBV5-5 to TRBJ2-5; no firm D call. The CDR3 spans 14 residues. The germline V gene encodes CDR1 SGHKS and CDR2 YYEKEE (reference sequence). The germline V and J ends were trimmed by 7 bases and 2 bases, with 15 bases remaining between them. The chain's CDR3 is CASHRAPRQETQYF. CDR3 nucleotide sequence: TGTGCCAGCCATAGAGCTCCACGACAAGAGACCCAGTACTTC.

The gene calls are TRBV27 and TRBJ2-7, with TRBD2 matching over 12 bases. Germline V gene data show CDR1 as MNHEY and CDR2 as SMNVEV (reference sequence). V was pared by 5 bases and J by 3 bases, with 8 bases of the junction left unmatched. CDR3 length equals 16 residues. Written as DNA, the CDR3 is TGTGCCAGCAGTCCTATTAGGACTAGCGGGAACTACGAGCAGTACTTC. Translating it yields CASSPIRTSGNYEQYF.

The chain uses TRBV19 and TRBJ1-2; D gene uncertain. Trimming removed 3 bases at V and 8 bases at J, with 13 bases between. The V gene's germline CDR1 is LNHDA and CDR2 SQIVND (reference sequence). This CDR3 is 13 amino acids long. Here the CDR3 reads CASSIEDVGGYTF. In DNA form, the CDR3 reads TGTGCCAGTAGTATTGAGGACGTCGGGGGCTACACCTTC.

The CDR3 region is CASSTGQGPQHF. In nucleotides, the CDR3 is TGTGCCAGCAGCACCGGACAGGGTCCCCAGCATTTT. The J gene is TRBJ1-5, the V gene TRBV7-9; 8 nucleotides match TRBD1. Per the germline V gene, CDR1 is SEHNR and CDR2 is FQNEAQ (reference sequence). V lost 5 bases to trimming and J lost 10 bases; unmatched junction nucleotides: 4. This CDR3 comprises 12 residues.

This clone was recorded a few times. The chain uses TRBV30 and TRBJ1-6, with 9 bases matching TRBD1. Trimming removed 1 base from V and 0 bases from J; junction bases left unmatched: 4. CDR1 and CDR2 (germline): GTSNPN, SVGIG (reference sequence). The CDR3 sequence is 17 residues long. The CDR3 loop is CAWSGGTGNSYNSPLHF. The CDR3 DNA sequence: TGTGCCTGGAGTGGGGGGACAGGGAACTCCTATAATTCACCCCTCCACTTT.

This clone was seen a single time. The chain uses TRBV28 and TRBJ1-4; D ambiguous. CDR3 size: 13 residues. V dropped 5 bases and J dropped 8 bases, with 12 bases sitting between them. Germline CDR1 MDHEN, CDR2 SYDVKM. CDR3 sequence (DNA): TGTGCCAGCAGTCAATGGACGTGGGAAAAACTGTTTTTT. It specifies CASSQWTWEKLFF.